This TCR beta chain was captured by sequencing in a study of cytomegalovirus exposure and HLA in healthy donors. Overall study: Within the Caucasian-associated ancestry cluster were roughly 81% of the 350 to 400 genotyped donors.

The PCR had 60 Vbeta and 13 Jbeta primers. TCRdb keeps only in-frame clones here, not all; method: immunoSEQ multiplex PCR. There are about 70,000 clones in the sample; less than 70% occur only once, and roughly 9.7% lies in the top ten. Study results and caveats: Using a false discovery rate of 0.05, a later analysis showed that roughly 16,000 TCR beta sequences were associated with HLA alleles. Reports showed the classifier diagnosing cytomegalovirus status with high specificity and sensitivity.

About this clone: Its antigen remains unknown.

The CDR3 loop spans 14 amino acids. The germline V gene encodes CDR1 KGHSH and CDR2 LQKENI. V lost 0 bases to trimming and J lost 7 bases, with 12 bases between them. The TCR was taken from a woman between 25 and 40 years old in good health and CMV-seronegative. The chain recombines TRBV18 with TRBJ1-2, with D unresolved. Sequenced: PBMCs. CDR3 amino acids: CASSPPTEVFGYTF. In nucleotides, the CDR3 is TGTGCCAGCTCACCACCGACGGAGGTATTTGGCTACACCTTC.